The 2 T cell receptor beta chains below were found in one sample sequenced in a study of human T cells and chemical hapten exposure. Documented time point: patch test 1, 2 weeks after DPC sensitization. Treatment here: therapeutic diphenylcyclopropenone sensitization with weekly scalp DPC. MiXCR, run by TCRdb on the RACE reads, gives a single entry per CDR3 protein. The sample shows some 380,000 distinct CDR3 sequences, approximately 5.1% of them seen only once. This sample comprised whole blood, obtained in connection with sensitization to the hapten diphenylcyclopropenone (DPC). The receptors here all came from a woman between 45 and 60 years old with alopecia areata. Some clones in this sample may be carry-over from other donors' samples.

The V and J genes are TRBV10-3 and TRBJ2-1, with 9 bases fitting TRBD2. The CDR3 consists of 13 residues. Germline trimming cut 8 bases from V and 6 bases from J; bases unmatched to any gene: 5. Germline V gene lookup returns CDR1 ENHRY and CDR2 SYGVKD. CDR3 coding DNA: TGTGCCATCTTAGCGGGAGAGGGCAATGAGCAGTTCTTC. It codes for CAILAGEGNEQFF.

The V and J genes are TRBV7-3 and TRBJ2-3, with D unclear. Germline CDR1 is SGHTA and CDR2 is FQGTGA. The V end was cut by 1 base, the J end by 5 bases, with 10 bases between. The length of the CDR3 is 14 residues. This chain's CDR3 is CASSLRVRRDTQYF. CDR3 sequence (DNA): TGTGCCAGCAGCTTAAGGGTCAGGAGAGATACGCAGTATTTT.